These 3 T cell receptor beta chains were sequenced from one sample in a study of cytomegalovirus exposure and HLA in healthy donors. The PCR contained 60 Vbeta and 13 Jbeta primers. TCRdb keeps only in-frame clones here, not all; method: immunoSEQ multiplex PCR. The table lists nearly 200,000 clones, about 76% of them singletons. The sample was PBMCs. Receptors originate from a male donor in good health and CMV-seropositive.

This chain links TRBV19 with TRBJ1-1, with D possibly TRBD1 on 5 matching bases. This CDR3 spans 17 amino acids. Germline loops: CDR1 LNHDA, CDR2 SQIVND (reference sequence). V gave up 3 bases and J gave up 4 bases, with 21 bases separating them. The DNA for the CDR3 is TGTGCCAGTAGTATTGGGGCGCCGATGGGTTTGGGCACTGAAGCTTTCTTT. Its protein product is CASSIGAPMGLGTEAFF.

The chain recombines TRBV5-1 with TRBJ2-7; 9 bases are a match to TRBD1. This CDR3 contains 15 residues. The V gene end was trimmed by 2 bases and the J gene end by 1 base; junction bases not matched to a gene: 4. From germline, CDR1 is SGHRS and CDR2 YFSETQ. The CDR3 nucleotides are TGCGCCAGCAGCTTCGGGGACAGGGATTCCTACGAGCAGTACTTC. Its translation: CASSFGDRDSYEQYF. Full variable domain (rest looked up from reference TRBV5-1 and TRBJ2-7): KAGVTQTPRYLIKTRGQQVTLSCSPISGHRSVSWYQQTPGQGLQFLFEYFSETQRNKGNFPGRFSGRQFSNSRSEMNVSTLELGDSALYLCASSFGDRDSYEQYFGPGTRLTVT.

This rearrangement joins TRBV29-1 to TRBJ2-2, with D possibly TRBD1 on 6 matching bases. The germline gives CDR1 SQVTM, CDR2 ANQGSEA. The CDR3 runs to 13 residues. V was pared by 6 bases and J by 5 bases, with 13 bases between. CDR3 sequence reads: CSVSRGGTGELFF. The CDR3 nucleotides are TGCAGCGTGTCCCGAGGGGGTACCGGGGAGCTGTTTTTT.